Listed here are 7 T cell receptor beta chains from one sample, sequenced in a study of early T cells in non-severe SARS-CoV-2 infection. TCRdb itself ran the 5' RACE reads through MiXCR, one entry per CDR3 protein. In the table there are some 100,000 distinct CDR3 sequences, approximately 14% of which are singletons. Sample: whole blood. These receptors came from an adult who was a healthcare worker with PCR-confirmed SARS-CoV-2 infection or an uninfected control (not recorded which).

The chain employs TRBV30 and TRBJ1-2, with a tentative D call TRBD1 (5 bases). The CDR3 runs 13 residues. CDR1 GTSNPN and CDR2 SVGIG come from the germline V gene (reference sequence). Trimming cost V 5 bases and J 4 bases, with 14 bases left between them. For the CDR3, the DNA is TGTGCCTGGGAATCGGGACTGACCTATGGCTACACCTTC. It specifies CAWESGLTYGYTF.

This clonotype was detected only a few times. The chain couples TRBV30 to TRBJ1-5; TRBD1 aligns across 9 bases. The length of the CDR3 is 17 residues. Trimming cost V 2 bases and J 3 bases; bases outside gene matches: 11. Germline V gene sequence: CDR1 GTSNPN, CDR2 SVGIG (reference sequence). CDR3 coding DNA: TGTGCCTGGAGTACACCCGGGACAGGGAGAATCAATCAGCCCCAGCATTTT. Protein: CAWSTPGTGRINQPQHF.

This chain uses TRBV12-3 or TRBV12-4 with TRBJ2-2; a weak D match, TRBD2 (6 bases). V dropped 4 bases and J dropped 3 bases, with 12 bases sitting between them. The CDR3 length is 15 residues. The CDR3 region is CASSYIGGHTGELFF. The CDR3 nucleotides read TGTGCCAGCAGTTATATCGGGGGTCACACCGGGGAGCTGTTTTTT.

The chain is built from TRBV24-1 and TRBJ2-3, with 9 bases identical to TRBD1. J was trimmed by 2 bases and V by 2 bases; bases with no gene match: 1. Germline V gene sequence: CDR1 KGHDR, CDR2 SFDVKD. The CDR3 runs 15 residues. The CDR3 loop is CATSDWDRATDTQYF. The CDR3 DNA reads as TGTGCCACCAGTGATTGGGACAGGGCCACAGATACGCAGTATTTT.

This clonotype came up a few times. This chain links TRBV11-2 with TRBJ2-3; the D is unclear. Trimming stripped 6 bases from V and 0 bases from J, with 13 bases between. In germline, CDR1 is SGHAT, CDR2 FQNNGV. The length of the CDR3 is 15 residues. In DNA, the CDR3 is TGTGCCAGCAGTGTTAGTTTGGCCAGCACAGATACGCAGTATTTT. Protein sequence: CASSVSLASTDTQYF. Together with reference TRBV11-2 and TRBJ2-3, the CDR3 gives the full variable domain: EAGVAQSPRYKIIEKRQSVAFWCNPISGHATLYWYQQILGQGPKLLIQFQNNGVVDDSQLPKDRFSAERLKGVDSTLKIQPAKLEDSAVYLCASSVSLASTDTQYFGPGTRLTVL.

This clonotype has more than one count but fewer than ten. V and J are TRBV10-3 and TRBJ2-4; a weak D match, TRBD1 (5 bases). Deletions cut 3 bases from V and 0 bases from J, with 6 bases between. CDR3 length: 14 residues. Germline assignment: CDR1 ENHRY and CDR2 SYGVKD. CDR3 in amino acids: CAISETGAKNIQYF. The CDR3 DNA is TGTGCCATCAGTGAAACAGGAGCCAAAAACATTCAGTACTTC.

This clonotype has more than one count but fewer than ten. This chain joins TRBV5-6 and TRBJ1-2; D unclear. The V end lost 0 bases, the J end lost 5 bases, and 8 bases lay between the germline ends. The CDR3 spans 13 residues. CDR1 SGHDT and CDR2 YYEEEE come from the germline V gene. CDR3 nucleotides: TGTGCCAGCAGCTTGGAGGTCGGATATGGCTACACCTTC. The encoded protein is CASSLEVGYGYTF.